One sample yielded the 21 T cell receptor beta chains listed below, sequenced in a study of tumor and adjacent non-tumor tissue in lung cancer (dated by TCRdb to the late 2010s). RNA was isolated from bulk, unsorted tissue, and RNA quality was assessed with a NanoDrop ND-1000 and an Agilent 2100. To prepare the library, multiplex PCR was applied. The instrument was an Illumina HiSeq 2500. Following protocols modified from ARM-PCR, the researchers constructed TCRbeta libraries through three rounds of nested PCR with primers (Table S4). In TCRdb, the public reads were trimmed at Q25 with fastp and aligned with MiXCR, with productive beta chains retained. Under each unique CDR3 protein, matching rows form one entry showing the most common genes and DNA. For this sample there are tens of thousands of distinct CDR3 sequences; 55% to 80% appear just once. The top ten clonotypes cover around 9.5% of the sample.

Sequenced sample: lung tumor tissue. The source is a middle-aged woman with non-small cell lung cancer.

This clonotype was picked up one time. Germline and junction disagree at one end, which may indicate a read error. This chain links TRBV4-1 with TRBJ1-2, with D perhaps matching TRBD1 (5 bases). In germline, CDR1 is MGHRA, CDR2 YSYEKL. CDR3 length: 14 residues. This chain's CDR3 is CASGQGTANYGYTF. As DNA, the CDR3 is TGCGCCAGCGGCCAAGGGACGGCTAACTATGGCTACACCTTC.

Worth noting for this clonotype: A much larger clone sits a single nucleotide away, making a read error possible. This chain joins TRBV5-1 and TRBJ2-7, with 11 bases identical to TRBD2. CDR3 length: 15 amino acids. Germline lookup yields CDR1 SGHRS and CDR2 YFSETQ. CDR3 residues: CASRTGTSGSYDQYF. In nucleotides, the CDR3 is TGCGCCAGCAGAACCGGGACTAGCGGCTCCTACGACCAGTACTTC.

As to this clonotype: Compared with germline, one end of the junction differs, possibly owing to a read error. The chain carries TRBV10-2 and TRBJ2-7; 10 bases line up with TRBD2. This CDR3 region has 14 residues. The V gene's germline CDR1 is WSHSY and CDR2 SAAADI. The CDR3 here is CTSKLMPSGGEQYF. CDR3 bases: TGCACCAGCAAATTGATGCCTAGCGGGGGCGAGCAGTACTTC.

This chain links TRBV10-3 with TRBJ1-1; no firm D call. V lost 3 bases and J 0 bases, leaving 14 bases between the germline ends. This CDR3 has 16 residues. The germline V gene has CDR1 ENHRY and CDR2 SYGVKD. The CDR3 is CAISDLRGPMNTEAFF. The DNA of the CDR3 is TGTGCCATCAGTGACCTTAGAGGCCCCATGAACACTGAAGCTTTCTTT.

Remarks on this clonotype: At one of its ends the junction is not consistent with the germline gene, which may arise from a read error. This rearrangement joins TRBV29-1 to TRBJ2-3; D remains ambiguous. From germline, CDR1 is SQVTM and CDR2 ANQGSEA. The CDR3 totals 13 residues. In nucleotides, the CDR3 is TGCAGCGTTGAAGTCCCCCTCGCAGATAGGCAGTATTTT. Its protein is CSVEVPLADRQYF.

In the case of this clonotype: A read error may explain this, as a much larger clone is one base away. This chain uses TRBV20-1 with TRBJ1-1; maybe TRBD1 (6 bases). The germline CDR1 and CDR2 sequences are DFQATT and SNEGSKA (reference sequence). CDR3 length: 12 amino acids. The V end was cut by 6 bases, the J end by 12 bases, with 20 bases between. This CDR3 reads CSAPTTGKASFF. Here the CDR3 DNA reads TGCAGTGCCCCGACCACAGGGAAGGCATCTTTCTTT.

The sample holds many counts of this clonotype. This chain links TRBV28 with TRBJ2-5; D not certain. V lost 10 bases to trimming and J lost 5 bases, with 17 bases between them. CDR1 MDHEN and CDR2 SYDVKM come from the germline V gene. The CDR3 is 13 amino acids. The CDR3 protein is CATQDSLGETQYF. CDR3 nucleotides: TGTGCCACCCAGGATTCCCTGGGGGAGACCCAGTACTTC.

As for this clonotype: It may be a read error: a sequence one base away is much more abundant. CDR3 DNA sequence: TGTGGCAGCTTGCGGGGGGTCACAGATACGCAGTATTTT. Protein: CGSLRGVTDTQYF. This rearrangement joins TRBV7-8 to TRBJ2-3, with TRBD2 matching 8 bases. Germline V gives CDR1 SGHVS, CDR2 FQNEAQ. This CDR3 is built from 13 residues.

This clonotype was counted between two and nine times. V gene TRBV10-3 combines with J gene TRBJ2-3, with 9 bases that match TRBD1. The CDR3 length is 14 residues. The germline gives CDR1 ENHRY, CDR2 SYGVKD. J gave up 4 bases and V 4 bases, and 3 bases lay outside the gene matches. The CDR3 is CAISAQGASDTQYF. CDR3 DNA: TGTGCCATCAGTGCACAGGGGGCTTCAGATACGCAGTATTTT.

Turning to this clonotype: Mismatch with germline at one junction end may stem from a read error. The CDR3 DNA is TGTGCCAGCAGTTACGCGATCCCGGGACAAGGGACTAATTCACCCTTCCACTTT. Its protein product is CASSYAIPGQGTNSPFHF. The genes are TRBV6-5 and TRBJ1-6; tentative D call: TRBD1 (6 bases). Germline assignment: CDR1 MNHEY and CDR2 SVGAGI. CDR3 length: 18 amino acids.

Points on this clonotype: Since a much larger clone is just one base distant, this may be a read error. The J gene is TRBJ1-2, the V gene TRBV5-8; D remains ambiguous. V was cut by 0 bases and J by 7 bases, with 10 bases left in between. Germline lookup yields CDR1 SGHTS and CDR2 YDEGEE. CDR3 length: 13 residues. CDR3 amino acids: CASSLDSSIGYTF. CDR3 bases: TGTGCCAGCAGCTTGGACAGCTCGATTGGCTACACCTTC.

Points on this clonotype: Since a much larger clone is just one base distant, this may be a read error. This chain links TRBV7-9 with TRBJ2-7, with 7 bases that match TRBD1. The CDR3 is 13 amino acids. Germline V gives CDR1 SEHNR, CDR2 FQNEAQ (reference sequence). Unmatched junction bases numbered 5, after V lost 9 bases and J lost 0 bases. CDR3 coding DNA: TGTGCCAGATGCCGGGACAGCTCCTACGAGCAGTACTTC. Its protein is CARCRDSSYEQYF.

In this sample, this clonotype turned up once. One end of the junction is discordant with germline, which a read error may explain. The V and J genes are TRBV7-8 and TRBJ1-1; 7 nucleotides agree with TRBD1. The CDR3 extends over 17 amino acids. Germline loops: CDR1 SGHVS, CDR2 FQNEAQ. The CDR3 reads CASSLRIGGPEYTEAFF. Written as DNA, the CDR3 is TGTGCTAGCAGCCTTCGGATAGGGGGCCCCGAATACACTGAAGCTTTCTTT.

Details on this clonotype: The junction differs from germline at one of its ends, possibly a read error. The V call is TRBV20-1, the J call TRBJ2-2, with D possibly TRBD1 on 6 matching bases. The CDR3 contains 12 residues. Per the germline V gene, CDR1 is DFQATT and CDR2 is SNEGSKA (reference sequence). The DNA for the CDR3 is TGCAGTGCTAATGGACAGACCGGGGAGTTGTTTTTT. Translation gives CSANGQTGELFF.

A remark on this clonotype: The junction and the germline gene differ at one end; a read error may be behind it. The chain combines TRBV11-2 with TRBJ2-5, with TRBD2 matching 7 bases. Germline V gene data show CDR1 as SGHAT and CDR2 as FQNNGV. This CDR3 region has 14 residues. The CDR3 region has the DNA TGTACCAGCAGCCTGACTAGCACCAAAGAGGCTCAGTACTTC. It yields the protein CTSSLTSTKEAQYF.

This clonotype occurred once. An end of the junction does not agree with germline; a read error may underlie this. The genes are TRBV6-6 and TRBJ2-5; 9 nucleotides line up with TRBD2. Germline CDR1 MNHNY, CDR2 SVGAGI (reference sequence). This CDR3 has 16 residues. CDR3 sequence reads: CASSYGTSRGQETQYF. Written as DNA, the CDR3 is TGTGCCAGTAGTTATGGGACTAGCAGGGGCCAAGAGACCCAGTACTTC.

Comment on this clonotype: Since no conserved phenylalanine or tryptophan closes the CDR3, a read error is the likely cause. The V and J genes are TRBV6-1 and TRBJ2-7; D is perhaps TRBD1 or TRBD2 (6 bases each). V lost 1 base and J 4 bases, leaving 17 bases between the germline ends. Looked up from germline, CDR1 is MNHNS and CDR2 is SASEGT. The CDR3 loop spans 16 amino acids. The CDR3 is CASSEDKGGGSYEQYI. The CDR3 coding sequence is TGTGCCAGCAGTGAAGACAAGGGGGGCGGTTCGTACGAGCAGTACATC.

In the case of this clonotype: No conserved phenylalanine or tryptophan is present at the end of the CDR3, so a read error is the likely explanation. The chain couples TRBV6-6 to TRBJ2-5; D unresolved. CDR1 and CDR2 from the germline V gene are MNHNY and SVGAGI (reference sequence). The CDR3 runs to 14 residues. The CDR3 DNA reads TGTGCTAGCAGTTACCGATACGGACAAGAGACCCAGTACATC. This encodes CASSYRYGQETQYI.

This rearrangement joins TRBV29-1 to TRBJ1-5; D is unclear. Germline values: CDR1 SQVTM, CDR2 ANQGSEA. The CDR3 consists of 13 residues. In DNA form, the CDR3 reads TGCAGTGTGGGAGGGCAAGGGAGCCAGCCCCAGCATTTT. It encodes CSVGGQGSQPQHF.

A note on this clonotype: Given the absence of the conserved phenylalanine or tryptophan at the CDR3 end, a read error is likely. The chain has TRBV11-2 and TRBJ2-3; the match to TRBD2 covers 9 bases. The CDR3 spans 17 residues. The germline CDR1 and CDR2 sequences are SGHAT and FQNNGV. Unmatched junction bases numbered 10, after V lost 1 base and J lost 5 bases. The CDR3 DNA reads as TGTGCCAGCAGCTTAGTTGGTAGCGGGAGAGTTGGAGATACGCAGTATGTA. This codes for CASSLVGSGRVGDTQYV.

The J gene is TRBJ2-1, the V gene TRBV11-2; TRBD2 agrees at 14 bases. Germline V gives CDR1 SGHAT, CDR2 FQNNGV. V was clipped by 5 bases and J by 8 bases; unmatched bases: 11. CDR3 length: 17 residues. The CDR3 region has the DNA TGTGCCAGCAGCGAGGGACTAGCGGGAGTCGACCGCCATGAGCAGTTCTTC. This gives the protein CASSEGLAGVDRHEQFF.